This entry concerns a single T cell receptor (beta chain). What it binds is unknown. The data were obtained in a study of T-cell memory formation after mild COVID-19. Findings of the study overall: There was a balanced CD4/CD8 profile in clones contracting day 15 to 85, and later expanders leaned CD4+.

This CDR3 contains 18 residues. The ends lost 1 base at V and 0 bases at J; junction bases unmatched: 8. Germline values: CDR1 MNHEY, CDR2 SVGEGT. TCRdb independently ran MiXCR on the 5' RACE reads; one entry per CDR3 protein. The sample records approximately 300,000 distinct CDR3 sequences, 19% being singletons. Sequenced: PBMCs or a T cell subset sorted from them (not recorded which). The rearrangement uses TRBV6-2 or TRBV6-3 and TRBJ2-3, with 9 nucleotides matching TRBD2. The source of this sequence is a man younger than 35 who had mild COVID-19 (a few samples of this study predate the infection). Cell type and time point are not known. The CDR3 here is CASSYLASGGPSTDTQYF. The CDR3 bases are TGTGCCAGCAGTTACTTGGCGAGCGGGGGGCCAAGCACAGATACGCAGTATTTT.